One and the same sample provided the 3 T cell receptor beta chains below, sequenced in a study of shared clonotypes between healthy human individuals (dated by TCRdb to about 2020). The library came from the immunoSEQ multiplex PCR assay. TCRdb limited this immuneACCESS table to in-frame rearrangements with V and J called. A share of clones is missing; checked studies link under half to unresolved V genes, and the rest is unexplained. The sample contains roughly 2.1 million clones, about 92% of them found a single time. Roughly 1.8% of the sample lies in the top ten. CD8 naive samples were CD45RO-negative cells positively selected for CCR7, giving a CD45RA+CCR7+ population that excluded TemRA cells. The sequenced material came from naive CD8+ T cells from PBMCs. The cell subset or site label corresponds to: CD45RA+CCR7+. The receptors stem from a man in his late teens or twenties in good health. Some clones in this sample may be carry-over from other donors' samples.

The rearrangement joins TRBV25-1 to TRBJ1-6; D remains ambiguous. Trimming took 3 bases from V and 6 from J, leaving 12 bases between them. The length of the CDR3 is 15 residues. The germline V gene has CDR1 MGHDK and CDR2 SYGVNS. The CDR3 coding sequence is TGTGCCAGCAGTGATGACCTGGGCCGTAATTCACCCCTCCACTTT. Translated, it gives CASSDDLGRNSPLHF.

The CDR3 region is CASSLGLAGGTSYNEQFF. CDR3 nucleotides: TGTGCCAGCAGCTTGGGATTAGCGGGAGGAACCTCCTACAATGAGCAGTTCTTC. The rearrangement links TRBV7-8 to TRBJ2-1, with 10 bases aligning to TRBD2. CDR1 and CDR2 (germline): SGHVS, FQNEAQ. J lost 0 bases, V lost 3 bases, and 8 bases had no gene match. The CDR3 contains 18 residues.

This chain links TRBV4-1 with TRBJ2-1; 8 bases map to TRBD1. CDR3 length: 14 residues. Looked up from germline, CDR1 is MGHRA and CDR2 is YSYEKL. Losses at the gene ends were 6 bases for V and 4 bases for J; bases not matched to a gene: 5. This CDR3 is CASRGQGDYNEQFF. Written as DNA, the CDR3 is TGCGCCAGCAGAGGACAGGGTGATTACAATGAGCAGTTCTTC.